The source of this T cell receptor (beta chain) is a study of cytomegalovirus exposure and HLA in healthy donors. PCR used 60 Vbeta primers and 13 Jbeta primers. Per the authors' pipeline: Tens of millions of unique TCR beta chains, roughly 11 million of them shared, were counted by a later analysis. Method: immunoSEQ multiplex PCR; TCRdb's copy keeps in-frame clones and lacks some. Clone size and V and J calls were adopted from that table, with D and trimming inferred from the DNA. This sample has over 50,000 clones, with around 92% found just once. This cohort consisted of healthy bone marrow donors. Overall study findings and caveats: Reportedly, TCR beta sequences accurately predicted HLA-A and HLA-B alleles in most subjects.

Deletions cut 1 base from V and 0 bases from J, with 6 bases between. CDR3 size: 14 residues. Germline assignment: CDR1 SGHTA and CDR2 FQGTGA. Worth noting for this clone: The antigen is undetermined.

Material: PBMCs. This sequence joins TRBV7-3 and TRBJ1-1, with D tentatively TRBD1 (6 bases). The source is a man aged 25 to 40 in good health and CMV-seropositive. The CDR3 nucleotides are TGTGCCAGCAGCTTAAGGGGGCTGAACACTGAAGCTTTCTTT. Translated: CASSLRGLNTEAFF.